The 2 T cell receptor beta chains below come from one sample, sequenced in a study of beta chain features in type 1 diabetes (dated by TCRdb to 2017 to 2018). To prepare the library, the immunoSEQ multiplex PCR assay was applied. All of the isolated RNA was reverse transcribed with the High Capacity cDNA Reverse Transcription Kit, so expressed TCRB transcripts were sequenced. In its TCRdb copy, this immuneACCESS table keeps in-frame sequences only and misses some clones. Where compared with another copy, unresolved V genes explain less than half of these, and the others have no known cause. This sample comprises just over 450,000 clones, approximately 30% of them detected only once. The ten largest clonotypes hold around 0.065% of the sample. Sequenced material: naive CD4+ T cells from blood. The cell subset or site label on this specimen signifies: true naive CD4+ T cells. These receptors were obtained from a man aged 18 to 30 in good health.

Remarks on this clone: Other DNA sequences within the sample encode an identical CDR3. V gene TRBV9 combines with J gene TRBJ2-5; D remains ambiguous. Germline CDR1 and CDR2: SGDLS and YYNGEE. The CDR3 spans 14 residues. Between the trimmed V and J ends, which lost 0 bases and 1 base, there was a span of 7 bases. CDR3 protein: CASSVGGSQETQYF. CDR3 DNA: TGTGCCAGCAGCGTAGGCGGATCCCAAGAGACCCAGTACTTC. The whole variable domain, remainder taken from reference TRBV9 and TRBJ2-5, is DSGVTQTPKHLITATGQRVTLRCSPRSGDLSVYWYQQSLDQGLQFLIQYYNGEERAKGNILERFSAQQFPDLHSELNLSSLELGDSALYFCASSVGGSQETQYFGPGTRLLVL.

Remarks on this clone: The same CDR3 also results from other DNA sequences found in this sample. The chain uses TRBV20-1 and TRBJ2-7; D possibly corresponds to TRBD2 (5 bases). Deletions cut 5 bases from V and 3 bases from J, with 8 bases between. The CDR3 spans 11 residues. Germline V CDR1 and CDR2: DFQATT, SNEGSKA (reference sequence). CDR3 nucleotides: TGCAGTGCTTCCCGGGACTACGAGCAGTACTTC. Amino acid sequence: CSASRDYEQYF.